This paragraph covers one TCR beta chain sequence. One end of the junction varies from germline; a read error may be responsible. This sample is drawn from a study of glioma-infiltrating T cells after dendritic cell vaccination. Repertoires were generated with immunoSEQ multiplex PCR, while TCRdb's copy carries only in-frame clones and drops some. The sample lists around 89,000 clones, more than 75% occurring once. Blood PBMC samples: pre-vaccination, two weeks post third vaccination, and at tumor progression. Looked up from germline, CDR1 is MNHEY and CDR2 is SMNVEV (reference sequence). CDR3 length equals 14 residues.

V and J are TRBV27 and TRBJ2-1; 9 positions match TRBD2. The source material was blood, sampled before dendritic cell vaccination. This TCR was recovered from a human donor with glioblastoma. CDR3 DNA: TGTGCCAGCAGGTTCGGGACTAGCTACGATGAGCAGTTCTTC. As protein: CASRFGTSYDEQFF.